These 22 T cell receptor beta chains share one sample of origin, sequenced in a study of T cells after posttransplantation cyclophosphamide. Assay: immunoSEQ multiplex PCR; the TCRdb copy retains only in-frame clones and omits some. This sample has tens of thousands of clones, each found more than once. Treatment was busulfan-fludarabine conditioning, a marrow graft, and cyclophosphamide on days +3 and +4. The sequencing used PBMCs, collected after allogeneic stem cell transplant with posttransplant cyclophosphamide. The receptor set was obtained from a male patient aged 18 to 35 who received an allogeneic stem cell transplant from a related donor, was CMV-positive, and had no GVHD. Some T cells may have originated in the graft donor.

CDR3 sequence: CASSFLDRGYEQYF. The CDR3 bases are TGTGCCAGCAGCTTCCTGGACAGGGGCTACGAGCAGTACTTC. The chain uses TRBV7-2 and TRBJ2-5; 9 bases align to TRBD1. The DNA end is more similar to TRBJ2-7, so the J call may be wrong. The CDR3 loop spans 14 amino acids. Germline CDR1 reads SGHTA; CDR2 reads FQGNSA.

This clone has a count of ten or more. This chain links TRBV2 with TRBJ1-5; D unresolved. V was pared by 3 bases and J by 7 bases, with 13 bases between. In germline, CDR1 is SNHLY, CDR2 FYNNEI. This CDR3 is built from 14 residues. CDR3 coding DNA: TGTGCCAGCAGTGAGTCGACGGAGTCCCAGCCCCAGCATTTT. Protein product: CASSESTESQPQHF.

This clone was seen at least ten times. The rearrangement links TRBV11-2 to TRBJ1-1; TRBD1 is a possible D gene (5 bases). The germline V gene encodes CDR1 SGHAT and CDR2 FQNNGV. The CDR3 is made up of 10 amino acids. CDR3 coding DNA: TGTGCACTGAAGGTGGGGGGTGCTTTCTTT. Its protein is CALKVGGAFF.

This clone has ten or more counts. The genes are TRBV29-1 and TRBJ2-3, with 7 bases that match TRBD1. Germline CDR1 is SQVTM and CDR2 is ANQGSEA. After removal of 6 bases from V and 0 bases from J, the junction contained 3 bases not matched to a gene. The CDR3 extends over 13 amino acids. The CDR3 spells CSVTGSSTDTQYF. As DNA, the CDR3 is TGCAGCGTGACAGGGTCTAGCACAGATACGCAGTATTTT.

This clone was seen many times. DNA of the CDR3: TGTGCCAGCAGCAGGAGGGGTGGGGACACTGAAGCTTTCTTT. Protein: CASSRRGGDTEAFF. The chain carries TRBV7-9 and TRBJ1-1; a weak D match, TRBD1 (5 bases). The V end was cut by 5 bases, the J end by 3 bases, with 13 bases between. Germline CDR1 reads SEHNR; CDR2 reads FQNEAQ (reference sequence). The CDR3 runs 14 residues.

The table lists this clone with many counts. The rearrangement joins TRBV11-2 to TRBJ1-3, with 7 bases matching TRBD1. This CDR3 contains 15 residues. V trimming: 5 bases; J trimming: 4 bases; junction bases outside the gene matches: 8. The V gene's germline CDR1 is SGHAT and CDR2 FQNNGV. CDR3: CASSQRDRDGNTIYF. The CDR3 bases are TGTGCCAGCAGCCAACGGGACAGAGACGGAAACACCATATATTTT.

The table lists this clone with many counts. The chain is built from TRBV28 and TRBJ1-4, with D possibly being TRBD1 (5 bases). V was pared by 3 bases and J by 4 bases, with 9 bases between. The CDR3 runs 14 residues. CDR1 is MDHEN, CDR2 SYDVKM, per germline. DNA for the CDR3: TGTGCCAGCAGTTTGACAGCTATTAATGAAAAACTGTTTTTT. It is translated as CASSLTAINEKLFF.

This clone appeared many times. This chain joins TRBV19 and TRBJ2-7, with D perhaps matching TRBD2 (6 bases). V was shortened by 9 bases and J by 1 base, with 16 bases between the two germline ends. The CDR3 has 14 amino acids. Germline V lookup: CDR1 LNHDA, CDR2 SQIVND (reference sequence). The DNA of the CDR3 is TGTGCCAGCGAATCTAGGGGAGGTTCCTACGAGCAGTACTTC. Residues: CASESRGGSYEQYF.

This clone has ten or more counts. CDR3 sequence: CASSQVNGFEAFF. CDR3 DNA sequence: TGCGCCAGCAGCCAGGTAAACGGTTTTGAAGCTTTCTTT. The chain joins TRBV4-3 to TRBJ1-1, with no clear D. Germline V gene lookup returns CDR1 LGHNA and CDR2 YSLEER. Trimming cost V 3 bases and J 7 bases, with 12 bases left between them. The CDR3 is made up of 13 amino acids.

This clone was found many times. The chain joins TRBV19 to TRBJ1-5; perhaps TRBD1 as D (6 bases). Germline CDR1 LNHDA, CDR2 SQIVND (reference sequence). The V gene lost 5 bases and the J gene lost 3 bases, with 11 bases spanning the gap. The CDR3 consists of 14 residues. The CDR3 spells CASSAGTNNQPQHF. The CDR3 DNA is TGTGCCAGTAGTGCCGGGACAAACAATCAGCCCCAGCATTTT.

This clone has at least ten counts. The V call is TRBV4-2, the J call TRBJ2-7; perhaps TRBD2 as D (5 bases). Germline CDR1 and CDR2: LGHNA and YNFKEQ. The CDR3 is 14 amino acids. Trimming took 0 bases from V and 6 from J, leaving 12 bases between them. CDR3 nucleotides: TGTGCCAGCAGCCAAGATGAGCTAGCTGGCGAGCAGTACTTC. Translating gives CASSQDELAGEQYF.

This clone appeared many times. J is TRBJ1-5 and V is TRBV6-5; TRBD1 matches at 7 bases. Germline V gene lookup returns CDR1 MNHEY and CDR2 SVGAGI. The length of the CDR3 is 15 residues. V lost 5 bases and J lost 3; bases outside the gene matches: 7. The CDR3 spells CASSTLQGINQPQHF. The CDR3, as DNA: TGTGCCAGCAGTACGTTACAGGGGATCAATCAGCCCCAGCATTTT.

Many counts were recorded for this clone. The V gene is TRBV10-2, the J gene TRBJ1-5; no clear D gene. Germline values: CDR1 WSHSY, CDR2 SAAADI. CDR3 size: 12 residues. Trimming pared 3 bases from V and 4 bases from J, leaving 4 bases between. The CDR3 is CASSDGNQPQHF. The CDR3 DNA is TGCGCCAGCAGTGACGGGAATCAGCCCCAGCATTTT.

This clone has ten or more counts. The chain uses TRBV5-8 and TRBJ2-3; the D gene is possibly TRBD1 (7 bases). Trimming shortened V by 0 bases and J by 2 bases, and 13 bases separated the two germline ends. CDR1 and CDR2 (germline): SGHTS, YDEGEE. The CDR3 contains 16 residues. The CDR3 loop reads CASSLGRDRYTDTQYF. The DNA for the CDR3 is TGTGCCAGCAGCTTGGGGCGGGACAGATACACAGATACGCAGTATTTT.

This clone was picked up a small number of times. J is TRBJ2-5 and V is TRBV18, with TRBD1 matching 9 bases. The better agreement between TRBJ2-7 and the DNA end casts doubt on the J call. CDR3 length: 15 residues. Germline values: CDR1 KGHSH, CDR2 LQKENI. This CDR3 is CASSLARDRAYEQYF. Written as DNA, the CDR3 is TGTGCCAGCTCACTCGCCCGGGACAGGGCCTACGAGCAGTACTTC.

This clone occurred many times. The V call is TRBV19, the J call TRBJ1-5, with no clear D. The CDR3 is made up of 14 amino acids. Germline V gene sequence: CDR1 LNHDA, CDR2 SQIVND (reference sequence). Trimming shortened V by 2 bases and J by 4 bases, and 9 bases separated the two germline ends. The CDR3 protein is CASSISGLNQPQHF. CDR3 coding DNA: TGTGCCAGTAGTATATCTGGACTTAATCAGCCCCAGCATTTT. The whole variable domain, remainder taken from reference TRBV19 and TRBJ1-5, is DGGITQSPKYLFRKEGQNVTLSCEQNLNHDAMYWYRQDPGQGLRLIYYSQIVNDFQKGDIAEGYSVSREKKESFPLTVTSAQKNPTAFYLCASSISGLNQPQHFGDGTRLSIL.

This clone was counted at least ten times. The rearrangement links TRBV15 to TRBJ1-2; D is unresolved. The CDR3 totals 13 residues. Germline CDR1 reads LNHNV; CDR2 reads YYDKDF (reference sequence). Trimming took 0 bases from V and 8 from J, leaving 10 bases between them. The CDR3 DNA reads TGTGCCACCAGCAGAGACGCGGGCTGGGGCTACACCTTC. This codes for CATSRDAGWGYTF. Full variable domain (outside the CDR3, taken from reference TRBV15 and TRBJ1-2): DAMVIQNPRYQVTQFGKPVTLSCSQTLNHNVMYWYQQKSSQAPKLLFHYYDKDFNNEADTPDNFQSRRPNTSFCFLDIRSPGLGDTAMYLCATSRDAGWGYTFGSGTRLTVV.

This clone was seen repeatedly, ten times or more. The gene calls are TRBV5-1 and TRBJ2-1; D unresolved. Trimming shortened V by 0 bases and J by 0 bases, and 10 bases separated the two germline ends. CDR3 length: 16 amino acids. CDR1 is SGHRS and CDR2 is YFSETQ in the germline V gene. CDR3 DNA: TGCGCCAGCAGCTTGGGAGGTTTTAGCTCCTACAATGAGCAGTTCTTC. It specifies CASSLGGFSSYNEQFF.

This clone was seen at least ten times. The CDR3 sequence is CASSYRGGQPQHF. The CDR3, as DNA: TGTGCCAGCAGTTACCGGGGGGGTCAGCCCCAGCATTTT. This chain connects TRBV27 to TRBJ1-5; tentatively, D is TRBD1 (5 bases). V was clipped by 4 bases and J by 6 bases, with 10 bases between them. From germline, CDR1 is MNHEY and CDR2 SMNVEV (reference sequence). The CDR3 consists of 13 residues.

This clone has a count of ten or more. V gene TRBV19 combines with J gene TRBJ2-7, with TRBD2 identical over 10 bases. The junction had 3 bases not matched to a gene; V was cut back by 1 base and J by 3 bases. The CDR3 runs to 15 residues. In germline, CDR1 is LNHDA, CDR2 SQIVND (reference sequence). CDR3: CASSIVAGGHYEQYF. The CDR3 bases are TGTGCCAGTAGTATAGTAGCGGGGGGCCACTACGAGCAGTACTTC.

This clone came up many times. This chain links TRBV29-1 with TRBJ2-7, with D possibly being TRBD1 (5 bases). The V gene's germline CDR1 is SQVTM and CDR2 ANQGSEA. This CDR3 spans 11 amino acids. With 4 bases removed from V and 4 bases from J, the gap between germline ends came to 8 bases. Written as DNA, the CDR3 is TGCAGCGTTGGGGCAGGGTACGAGCAGTACTTC. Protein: CSVGAGYEQYF.

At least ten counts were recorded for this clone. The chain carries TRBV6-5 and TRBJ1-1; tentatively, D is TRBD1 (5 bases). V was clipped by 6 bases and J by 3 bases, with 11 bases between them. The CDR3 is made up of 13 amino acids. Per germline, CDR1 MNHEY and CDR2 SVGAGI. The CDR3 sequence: CASRRTTDTEAFF. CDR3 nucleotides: TGTGCCAGCAGGCGGACGACAGACACTGAAGCTTTCTTT.